This TCR beta chain was captured in a study of T cells in Graves' hyperthyroidism and ophthalmopathy. A few counts support this clonotype. The germline CDR1 and CDR2 sequences are MNHNS and SASEGT. V was shortened by 10 bases and J by 3 bases, with 15 bases between the two germline ends. There are 13 residues in the CDR3. Amplification yielded TCR beta CDR3 regions, with RNA transcripts as the source. A set of HTBI primers served as the primers for a first-round RT-PCR of the TCR CDR3. One entry per CDR3 protein, called by TCRdb with MiXCR from the multiplex PCR reads. The data show around 350,000 distinct CDR3 sequences, roughly 19% seen once.

The sequenced sample consisted of blood. This chain connects TRBV6-1 to TRBJ1-1; possibly TRBD1 for D (6 bases). The receptor was isolated from a woman aged 18 to 35 with Graves' hyperthyroidism. The CDR3 region has the DNA TGTGCCACAAACAGGGCGGGGGACACTGAAGCTTTCTTT. It translates to CATNRAGDTEAFF.